A selection of T cell receptor beta chains follows, all from one sample in a study of shared clonotypes between healthy human individuals. Using immunoSEQ multiplex PCR, the repertoire was profiled, and TCRdb retains in-frame clones only, with some absent. The sample has around 2,000,000 clones, around 95% seen once. The material sequenced was naive CD4+ T cells sorted from blood. These receptors originate from a man younger than 30 in good health. CDR3s include the opening cysteine and the closing phenylalanine or tryptophan. Fields, in order: D gene, clone size, J gene, V gene, CDR3 protein, CDR3 DNA. The D gene is left open where the match is weak. Expanded clones are given a class, and other clones once, few, many or no size at all.

d_gene: NA; abundance: NA; j_gene: TRBJ2-1; v_gene: TRBV6-5; CDR3aa: CASTNGNEQFF; CDR3nt: TGTGCCAGCACGAATGGGAATGAGCAGTTCTTC
d_gene: NA; abundance: NA; j_gene: TRBJ2-7; v_gene: TRBV6-7; CDR3aa: CASSYAGQGSYEQYF; CDR3nt: TGTGCCAGCAGTTACGCGGGGCAGGGGTCCTACGAGCAGTACTTC
d_gene: NA; abundance: NA; j_gene: TRBJ2-7; v_gene: TRBV6-1; CDR3aa: CASSEWTEPYYEQYF; CDR3nt: TGTGCCAGCAGTGAATGGACAGAACCCTACTACGAGCAGTACTTC
d_gene: TRBD1; abundance: NA; j_gene: TRBJ1-3; v_gene: TRBV10-3; CDR3aa: CAISERDRAGNTIYF; CDR3nt: TGTGCCATCAGTGAGAGAGACAGGGCTGGAAACACCATATATTTT
d_gene: TRBD2; abundance: NA; j_gene: TRBJ2-3; v_gene: TRBV7-8; CDR3aa: CASSLWTSGRSDTQYF; CDR3nt: TGTGCCAGCAGCCTGTGGACTAGCGGGAGGTCGGATACGCAGTATTTT
d_gene: TRBD2; abundance: NA; j_gene: TRBJ2-1; v_gene: TRBV7-9; CDR3aa: CASSWGLAGDYNEQFF; CDR3nt: TGTGCCAGCAGCTGGGGACTAGCGGGGGACTACAATGAGCAGTTCTTC
d_gene: NA; abundance: NA; j_gene: TRBJ2-7; v_gene: TRBV10-1; CDR3aa: CASSWGDSEQYF; CDR3nt: TGCGCCAGCAGTTGGGGGGATTCCGAGCAGTACTTC
d_gene: NA; abundance: NA; j_gene: TRBJ2-6; v_gene: TRBV19; CDR3aa: CASSMETGRVIGANVLTF; CDR3nt: TGTGCCAGTAGTATGGAGACAGGGAGGGTGATTGGGGCCAACGTCCTGACTTTC
d_gene: TRBD2; abundance: NA; j_gene: TRBJ2-3; v_gene: TRBV2; CDR3aa: CASVQLAGGGDTQYF; CDR3nt: TGTGCCAGCGTCCAGTTAGCGGGGGGCGGAGATACGCAGTATTTT
d_gene: NA; abundance: NA; j_gene: TRBJ1-1; v_gene: TRBV20-1; CDR3aa: CSASKGAEAFF; CDR3nt: TGCAGTGCTAGTAAGGGAGCCGAAGCTTTCTTT
d_gene: NA; abundance: once; j_gene: TRBJ2-7; v_gene: TRBV18; CDR3aa: CASSPPAGQVEQYF; CDR3nt: TGTGCCAGCTCACCACCTGCGGGTCAGGTCGAGCAGTACTTC
d_gene: NA; abundance: NA; j_gene: TRBJ1-1; v_gene: TRBV30; CDR3aa: CAWDGPTVGNDEAFF; CDR3nt: TGTGCCTGGGACGGTCCGACAGTGGGAAATGATGAAGCTTTCTTT
d_gene: NA; abundance: NA; j_gene: TRBJ2-3; v_gene: TRBV28; CDR3aa: CASSKTGYRTDTQYF; CDR3nt: TGTGCCAGCAGTAAAACAGGGTATCGCACAGATACGCAGTATTTT
d_gene: NA; abundance: NA; j_gene: TRBJ1-1; v_gene: TRBV5-1; CDR3aa: CASSFTEGRAGTEAFF; CDR3nt: TGCGCCAGCAGCTTTACCGAGGGTAGGGCCGGCACTGAAGCTTTCTTT
d_gene: NA; abundance: NA; j_gene: TRBJ2-1; v_gene: TRBV6-5; CDR3aa: CASGWGEQFF; CDR3nt: TGTGCCAGCGGTTGGGGGGAGCAGTTCTTC
d_gene: NA; abundance: NA; j_gene: TRBJ1-5; v_gene: TRBV6-1; CDR3aa: CASSELGGNQPQHF; CDR3nt: TGTGCCAGCAGTGAGTTGGGGGGTAATCAGCCCCAGCATTTT
d_gene: NA; abundance: NA; j_gene: TRBJ1-2; v_gene: TRBV2; CDR3aa: CASSHTKGGGYTF; CDR3nt: TGTGCCAGCAGTCACACGAAGGGGGGAGGCTACACCTTC
d_gene: NA; abundance: NA; j_gene: TRBJ1-6; v_gene: TRBV5-1; CDR3aa: CASSLGTVTYNSPLHF; CDR3nt: TGCGCCAGCAGCTTGGGCACAGTTACCTATAATTCACCCCTCCACTTT
d_gene: NA; abundance: once; j_gene: TRBJ2-2; v_gene: TRBV6-5; CDR3aa: CASSYSRGTGELFF; CDR3nt: TGTGCCAGCAGTTACTCGAGGGGTACCGGGGAGCTGTTTTTT
d_gene: NA; abundance: NA; j_gene: TRBJ2-3; v_gene: TRBV4-3; CDR3aa: CASSQDMRTDTQYF; CDR3nt: TGCGCCAGCAGCCAAGATATGCGGACAGATACGCAGTATTTT
d_gene: NA; abundance: NA; j_gene: TRBJ2-7; v_gene: TRBV28; CDR3aa: CASSPPSATFHEQYF; CDR3nt: TGTGCCAGCAGTCCTCCTAGCGCCACCTTCCACGAGCAGTACTTC
d_gene: NA; abundance: once; j_gene: TRBJ1-4; v_gene: TRBV21-1; CDR3aa: CASRKQGAGKLFF; CDR3nt: TGTGCCAGCAGGAAACAGGGGGCTGGAAAACTGTTTTTT
d_gene: TRBD1; abundance: NA; j_gene: TRBJ1-5; v_gene: TRBV9; CDR3aa: CASSMGQGVNQPQHF; CDR3nt: TGTGCCAGTAGTATGGGACAGGGAGTCAATCAGCCCCAGCATTTT
d_gene: NA; abundance: NA; j_gene: TRBJ1-3; v_gene: TRBV12-5; CDR3aa: CASGLVQPGGNTIYF; CDR3nt: TGTGCTAGTGGTTTGGTACAGCCAGGCGGAAACACCATATATTTT
d_gene: NA; abundance: NA; j_gene: TRBJ1-5; v_gene: TRBV9; CDR3aa: CASSGGTYNQPQHF; CDR3nt: TGTGCCAGCAGCGGCGGGACTTACAATCAGCCCCAGCATTTT
d_gene: TRBD1; abundance: NA; j_gene: TRBJ2-5; v_gene: TRBV5-6; CDR3aa: CASSLMPGTGGETQYF; CDR3nt: TGTGCCAGCAGCTTAATGCCCGGGACAGGGGGAGAGACCCAGTACTTC
d_gene: TRBD1; abundance: NA; j_gene: TRBJ1-2; v_gene: TRBV27; CDR3aa: CASSLGRTGGYYGYTF; CDR3nt: TGTGCCAGCAGTTTAGGGAGGACAGGGGGGTATTATGGCTACACCTTC
d_gene: NA; abundance: once; j_gene: TRBJ1-5; v_gene: TRBV6-5; CDR3aa: CASSWGADSNQPQHF; CDR3nt: TGTGCCAGCAGTTGGGGGGCGGATAGCAATCAGCCCCAGCATTTT
d_gene: NA; abundance: NA; j_gene: TRBJ1-3; v_gene: TRBV18; CDR3aa: CASSAGISGNTIYF; CDR3nt: TGTGCCAGCTCTGCGGGGATCTCTGGAAACACCATATATTTT
d_gene: NA; abundance: NA; j_gene: TRBJ1-1; v_gene: TRBV18; CDR3aa: CASSPRDRQEAFF; CDR3nt: TGTGCCAGCTCACCACGCGACAGGCAAGAAGCTTTCTTT
d_gene: NA; abundance: NA; j_gene: TRBJ1-1; v_gene: TRBV18; CDR3aa: CASSPQIEAFF; CDR3nt: TGTGCCAGCTCACCACAGATTGAAGCTTTCTTT
d_gene: TRBD2; abundance: NA; j_gene: TRBJ2-7; v_gene: TRBV6-5; CDR3aa: CASSSGGPLYF; CDR3nt: TGTGCCAGCAGCTCGGGGGGTCCCCTGTACTTC
d_gene: TRBD2; abundance: NA; j_gene: TRBJ2-7; v_gene: TRBV28; CDR3aa: CASLSHGRGASYEQYF; CDR3nt: TGTGCCAGCCTTTCCCACGGGCGGGGGGCCTCCTACGAGCAGTACTTC
d_gene: NA; abundance: once; j_gene: TRBJ1-6; v_gene: TRBV5-1; CDR3aa: CASSLGGIRNSPLHF; CDR3nt: TGCGCCAGCAGCTTGGGGGGGATTCGCAATTCACCCCTCCACTTT
d_gene: NA; abundance: NA; j_gene: TRBJ2-3; v_gene: TRBV4-3; CDR3aa: CASSQDQFGTDTQYF; CDR3nt: TGCGCCAGCAGCCAAGATCAATTCGGCACAGATACGCAGTATTTT
d_gene: NA; abundance: NA; j_gene: TRBJ2-2; v_gene: TRBV28; CDR3aa: CASSFAGANTGELFF; CDR3nt: TGTGCCAGCAGTTTTGCAGGTGCGAACACCGGGGAGCTGTTTTTT
d_gene: TRBD1; abundance: NA; j_gene: TRBJ1-4; v_gene: TRBV30; CDR3aa: CAWSDRGPEKLFF; CDR3nt: TGTGCCTGGAGTGACAGGGGGCCTGAAAAACTGTTTTTT
d_gene: NA; abundance: NA; j_gene: TRBJ2-1; v_gene: TRBV10-1; CDR3aa: CASSQGWERSVQFF; CDR3nt: TGCGCCAGCAGTCAAGGGTGGGAGAGAAGCGTGCAGTTCTTC
d_gene: NA; abundance: NA; j_gene: TRBJ2-1; v_gene: TRBV7-9; CDR3aa: CASSVIGGRGLDEQFF; CDR3nt: TGTGCCAGCAGCGTGATAGGAGGCCGGGGCCTAGATGAGCAGTTCTTC
d_gene: NA; abundance: NA; j_gene: TRBJ1-6; v_gene: TRBV5-1; CDR3aa: CASSLDDPSNSPLHF; CDR3nt: TGCGCCAGCAGCTTGGACGACCCTTCCAATTCACCCCTCCACTTT
d_gene: TRBD1; abundance: NA; j_gene: TRBJ2-6; v_gene: TRBV5-1; CDR3aa: CASSQTGTGANVLTF; CDR3nt: TGCGCCAGCAGCCAGACAGGGACTGGGGCCAACGTCCTGACTTTC
d_gene: NA; abundance: NA; j_gene: TRBJ1-3; v_gene: TRBV6-5; CDR3aa: CASSYGHGSGNTIYF; CDR3nt: TGTGCCAGCAGTTACGGACATGGCTCAGGAAACACCATATATTTT